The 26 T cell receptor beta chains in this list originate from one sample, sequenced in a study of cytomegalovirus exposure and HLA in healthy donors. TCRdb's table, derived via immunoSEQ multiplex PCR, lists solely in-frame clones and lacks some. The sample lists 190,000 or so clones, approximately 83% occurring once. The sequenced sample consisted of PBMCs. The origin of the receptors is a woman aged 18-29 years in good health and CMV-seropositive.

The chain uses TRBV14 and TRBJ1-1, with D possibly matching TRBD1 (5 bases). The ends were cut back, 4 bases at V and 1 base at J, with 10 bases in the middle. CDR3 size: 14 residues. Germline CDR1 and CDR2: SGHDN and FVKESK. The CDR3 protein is CASSPGVSNTEAFF. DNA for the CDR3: TGTGCCAGCAGCCCGGGGGTATCGAACACTGAAGCTTTCTTT.

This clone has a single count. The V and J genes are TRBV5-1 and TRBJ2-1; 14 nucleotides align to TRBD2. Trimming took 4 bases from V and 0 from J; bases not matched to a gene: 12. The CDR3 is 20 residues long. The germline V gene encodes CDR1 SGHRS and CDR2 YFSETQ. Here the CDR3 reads CASSARGLAGDKSSYNEQFF. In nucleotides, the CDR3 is TGCGCCAGCAGCGCTCGGGGACTAGCGGGGGATAAGAGCTCCTACAATGAGCAGTTCTTC.

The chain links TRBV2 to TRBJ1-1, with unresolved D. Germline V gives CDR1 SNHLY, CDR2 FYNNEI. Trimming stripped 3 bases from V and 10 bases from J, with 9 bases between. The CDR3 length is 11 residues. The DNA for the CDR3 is TGTGCCAGCAGTGACGAAAGCCCAGCTTTCTTT. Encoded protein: CASSDESPAFF.

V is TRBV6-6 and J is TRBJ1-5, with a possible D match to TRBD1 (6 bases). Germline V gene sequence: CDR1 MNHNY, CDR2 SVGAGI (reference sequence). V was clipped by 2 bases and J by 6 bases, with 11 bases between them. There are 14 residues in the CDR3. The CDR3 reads CASSYEGVGQPQHF. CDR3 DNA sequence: TGTGCCAGCAGTTACGAGGGGGTGGGTCAGCCCCAGCATTTT.

Written as DNA, the CDR3 is TGTGCCAGCAAAGGTGGGACGGGAGGGGGCCTTATTTCTGGGGCCAACGTCCTGACTTTC. Its translation is CASKGGTGGGLISGANVLTF. The chain employs TRBV2 and TRBJ2-6, with D perhaps matching TRBD2 (8 bases). Germline V gives CDR1 SNHLY, CDR2 FYNNEI. The CDR3 runs 20 residues. The germline V and J ends were trimmed by 7 bases and 1 base, with 26 bases remaining between them.

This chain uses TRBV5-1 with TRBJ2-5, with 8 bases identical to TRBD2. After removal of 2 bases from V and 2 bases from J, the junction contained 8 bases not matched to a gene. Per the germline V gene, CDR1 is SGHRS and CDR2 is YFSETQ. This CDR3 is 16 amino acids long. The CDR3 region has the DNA TGCGCCAGCAGCTTAATTAGCGGGGCAATACAAGAGACCCAGTACTTC. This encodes CASSLISGAIQETQYF.

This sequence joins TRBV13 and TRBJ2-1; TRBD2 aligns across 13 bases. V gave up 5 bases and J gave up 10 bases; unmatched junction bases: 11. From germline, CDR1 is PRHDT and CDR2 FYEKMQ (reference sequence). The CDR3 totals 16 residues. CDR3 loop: CASSPSGLAGVREQFF. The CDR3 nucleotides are TGTGCCAGCAGCCCATCAGGACTAGCGGGGGTGCGGGAGCAGTTCTTC.

Here the CDR3 DNA reads TGTGCCAGCAGCTTAGAAGCCTCGACAGGGGGCGCCTATGGCTACACCTTC. Translation: CASSLEASTGGAYGYTF. The rearrangement uses TRBV7-2 and TRBJ1-2; 10 nucleotides agree with TRBD1. Germline V gene data show CDR1 as SGHTA and CDR2 as FQGNSA. The CDR3 sequence is 17 residues long. V shed 1 base, J shed 4 bases, and the junction held 9 bases outside the gene matches.

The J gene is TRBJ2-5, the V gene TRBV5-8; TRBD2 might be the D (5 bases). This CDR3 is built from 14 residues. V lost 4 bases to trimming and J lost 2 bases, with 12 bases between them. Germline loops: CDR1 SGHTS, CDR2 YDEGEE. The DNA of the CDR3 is TGTGCCAGCAGCCCCCGGACTCGACAAGAGACCCAGTACTTC. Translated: CASSPRTRQETQYF.

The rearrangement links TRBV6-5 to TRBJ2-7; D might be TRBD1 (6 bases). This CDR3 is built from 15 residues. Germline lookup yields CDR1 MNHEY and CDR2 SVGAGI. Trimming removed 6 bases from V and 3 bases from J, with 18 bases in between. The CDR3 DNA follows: TGTGCCAGCAGAACTACTGCTGGACAGATCTACGAGCAGTACTTC. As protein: CASRTTAGQIYEQYF.

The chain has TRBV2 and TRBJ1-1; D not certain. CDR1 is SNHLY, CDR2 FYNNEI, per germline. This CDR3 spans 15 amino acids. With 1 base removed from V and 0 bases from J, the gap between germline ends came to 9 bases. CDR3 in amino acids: CASSEGQAMNTEAFF. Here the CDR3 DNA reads TGTGCCAGCAGTGAAGGGCAGGCGATGAACACTGAAGCTTTCTTT. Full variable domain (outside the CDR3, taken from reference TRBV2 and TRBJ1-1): EPEVTQTPSHQVTQMGQEVILRCVPISNHLYFYWYRQILGQKVEFLVSFYNNEISEKSEIFDDQFSVERPDGSNFTLKIRSTKLEDSAMYFCASSEGQAMNTEAFFGQGTRLTVV.

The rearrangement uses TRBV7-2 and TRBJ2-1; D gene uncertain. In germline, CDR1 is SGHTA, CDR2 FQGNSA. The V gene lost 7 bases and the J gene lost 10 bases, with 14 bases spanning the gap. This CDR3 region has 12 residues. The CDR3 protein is CASNFGFREQFF. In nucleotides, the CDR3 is TGTGCCAGCAACTTCGGGTTCCGGGAGCAGTTCTTC.

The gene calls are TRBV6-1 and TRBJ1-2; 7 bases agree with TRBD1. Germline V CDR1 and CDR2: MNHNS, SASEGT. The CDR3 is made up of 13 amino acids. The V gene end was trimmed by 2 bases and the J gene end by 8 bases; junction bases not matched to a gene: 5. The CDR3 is CASSESIGGGYTF. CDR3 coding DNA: TGTGCCAGCAGTGAATCCATAGGGGGCGGCTACACCTTC.

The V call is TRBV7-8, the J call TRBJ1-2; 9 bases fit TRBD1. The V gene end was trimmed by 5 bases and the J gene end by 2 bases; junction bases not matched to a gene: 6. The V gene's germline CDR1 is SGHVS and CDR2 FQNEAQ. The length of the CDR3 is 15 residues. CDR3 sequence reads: CASSPRTGVNYGYTF. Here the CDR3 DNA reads TGTGCCAGCAGCCCCCGGACAGGGGTGAACTATGGCTACACCTTC.

The CDR3 DNA is TGCGCCAGCGGGGCGGGGTCTGGGGCCAACGTCCTGACTTTC. Protein sequence: CASGAGSGANVLTF. The V call is TRBV5-1, the J call TRBJ2-6; D is perhaps TRBD2 (6 bases). The CDR3 has 14 amino acids. Germline V lookup: CDR1 SGHRS, CDR2 YFSETQ. With 7 bases removed from V and 1 base from J, the gap between germline ends came to 9 bases.

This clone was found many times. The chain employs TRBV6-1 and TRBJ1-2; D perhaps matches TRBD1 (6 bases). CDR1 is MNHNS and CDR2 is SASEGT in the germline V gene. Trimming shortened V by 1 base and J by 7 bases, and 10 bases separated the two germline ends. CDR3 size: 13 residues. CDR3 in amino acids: CASSEVDSSGYTF. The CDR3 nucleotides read TGTGCCAGCAGTGAAGTGGACAGCTCTGGCTACACCTTC.

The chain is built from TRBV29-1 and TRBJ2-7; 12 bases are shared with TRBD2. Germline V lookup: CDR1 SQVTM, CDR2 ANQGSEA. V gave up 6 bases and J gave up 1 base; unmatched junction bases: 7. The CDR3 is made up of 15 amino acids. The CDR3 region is CSVSYGLAGSYEQYF. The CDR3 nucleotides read TGCAGCGTCTCCTACGGACTAGCGGGATCCTACGAGCAGTACTTC.

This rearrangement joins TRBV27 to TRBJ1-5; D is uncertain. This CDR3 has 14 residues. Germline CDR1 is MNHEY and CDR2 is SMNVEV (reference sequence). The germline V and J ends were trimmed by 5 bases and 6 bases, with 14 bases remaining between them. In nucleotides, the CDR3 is TGTGCCAGCAGTCCGACACCCCCGGTTCAGCCCCAGCATTTT. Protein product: CASSPTPPVQPQHF.

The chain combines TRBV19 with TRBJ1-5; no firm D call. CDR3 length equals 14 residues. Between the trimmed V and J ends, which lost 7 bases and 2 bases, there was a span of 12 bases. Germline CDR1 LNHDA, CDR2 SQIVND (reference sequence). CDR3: CASTPQIGNQPQHF. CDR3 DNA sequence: TGTGCCAGTACCCCACAGATTGGCAATCAGCCCCAGCATTTT.

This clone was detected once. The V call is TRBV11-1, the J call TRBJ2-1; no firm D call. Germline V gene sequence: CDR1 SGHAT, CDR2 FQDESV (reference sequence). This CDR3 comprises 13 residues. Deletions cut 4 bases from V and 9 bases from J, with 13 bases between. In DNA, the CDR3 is TGTGCCAGCAGCTCGGAGAGAGCCACTGAGCAGTTCTTC. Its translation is CASSSERATEQFF.

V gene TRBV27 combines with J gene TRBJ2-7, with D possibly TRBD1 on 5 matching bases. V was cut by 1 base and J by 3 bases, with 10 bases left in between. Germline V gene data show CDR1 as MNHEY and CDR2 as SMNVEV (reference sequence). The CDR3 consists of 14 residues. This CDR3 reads CASSLYGRDYEQYF. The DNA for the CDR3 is TGTGCCAGCAGTTTATACGGCAGGGACTACGAGCAGTACTTC.

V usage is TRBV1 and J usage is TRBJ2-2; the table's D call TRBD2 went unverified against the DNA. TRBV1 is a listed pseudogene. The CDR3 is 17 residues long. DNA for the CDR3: TGCACCAGCAGCCAAGATGGCTGGGAGCCTGACACCGGGGAGCTGTTTTTT. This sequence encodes CTSSQDGWEPDTGELFF.

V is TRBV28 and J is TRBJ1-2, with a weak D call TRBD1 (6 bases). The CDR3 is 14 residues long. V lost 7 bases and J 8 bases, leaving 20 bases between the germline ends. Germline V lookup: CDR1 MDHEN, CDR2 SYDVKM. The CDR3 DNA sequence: TGTGCCAGCATCCAAGCCGGACAGATGAGGGGCTACACCTTC. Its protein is CASIQAGQMRGYTF.

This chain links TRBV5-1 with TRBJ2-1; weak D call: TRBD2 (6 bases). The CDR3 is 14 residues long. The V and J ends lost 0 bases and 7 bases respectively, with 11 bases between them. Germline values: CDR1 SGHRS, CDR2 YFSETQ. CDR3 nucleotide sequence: TGCGCCAGCAGCTTGGGGGCTAGCGAGAATGAGCAGTTCTTC. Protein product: CASSLGASENEQFF.

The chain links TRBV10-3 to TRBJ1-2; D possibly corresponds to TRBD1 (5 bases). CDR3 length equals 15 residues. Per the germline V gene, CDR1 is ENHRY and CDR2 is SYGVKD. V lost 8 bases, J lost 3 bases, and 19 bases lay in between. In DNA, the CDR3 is TGTGCCATCGGGGCCGTCGGCAGGGTCGACTATGGCTACACCTTC. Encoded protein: CAIGAVGRVDYGYTF.

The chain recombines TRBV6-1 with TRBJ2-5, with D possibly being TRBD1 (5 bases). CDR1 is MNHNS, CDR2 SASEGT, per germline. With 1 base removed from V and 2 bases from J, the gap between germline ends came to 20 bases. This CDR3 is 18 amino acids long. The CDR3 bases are TGTGCCAGCAGTGAAGAAATGGTGCGGTGGACACAACAAGAGACCCAGTACTTC. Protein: CASSEEMVRWTQQETQYF.